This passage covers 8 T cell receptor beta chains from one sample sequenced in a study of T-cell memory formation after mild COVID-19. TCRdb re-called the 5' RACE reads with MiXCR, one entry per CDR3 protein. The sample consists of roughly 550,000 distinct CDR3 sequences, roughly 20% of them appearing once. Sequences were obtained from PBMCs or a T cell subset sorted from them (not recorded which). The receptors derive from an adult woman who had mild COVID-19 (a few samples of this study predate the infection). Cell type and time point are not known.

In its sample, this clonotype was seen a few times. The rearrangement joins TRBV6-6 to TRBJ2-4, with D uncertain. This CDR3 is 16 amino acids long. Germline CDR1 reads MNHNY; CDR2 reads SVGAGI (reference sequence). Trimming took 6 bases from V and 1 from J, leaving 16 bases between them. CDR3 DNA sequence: TGTGCCAGCAGCCCCTTAGACCCGGCGGCCAAAAACATTCAGTACTTC. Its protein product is CASSPLDPAAKNIQYF.

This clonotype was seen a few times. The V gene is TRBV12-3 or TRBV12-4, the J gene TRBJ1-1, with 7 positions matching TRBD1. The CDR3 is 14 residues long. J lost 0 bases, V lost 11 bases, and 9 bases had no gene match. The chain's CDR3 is CAAGGGYMNTEAFF. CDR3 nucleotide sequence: TGTGCCGCAGGGGGGGGCTACATGAACACTGAAGCTTTCTTT.

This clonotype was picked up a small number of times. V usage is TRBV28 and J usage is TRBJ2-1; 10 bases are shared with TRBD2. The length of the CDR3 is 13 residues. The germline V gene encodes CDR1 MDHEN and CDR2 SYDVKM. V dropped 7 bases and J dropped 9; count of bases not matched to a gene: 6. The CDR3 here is CASNSGRASEQFF. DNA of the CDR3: TGTGCCAGCAACAGCGGGAGGGCCTCTGAGCAGTTCTTC.

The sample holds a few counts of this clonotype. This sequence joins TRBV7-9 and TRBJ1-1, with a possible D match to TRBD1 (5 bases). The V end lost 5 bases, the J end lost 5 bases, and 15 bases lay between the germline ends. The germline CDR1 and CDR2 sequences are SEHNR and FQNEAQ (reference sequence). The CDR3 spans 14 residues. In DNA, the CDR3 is TGTGCCAGCAGCCCCTCAACAGGACCAACTGAAGCTTTCTTT. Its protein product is CASSPSTGPTEAFF.

The CDR3 DNA is TGTGCCACCAGTGATGACAGGATTGGGGCCAACGTCCTGACTTTC. It translates to CATSDDRIGANVLTF. The V and J genes are TRBV24-1 and TRBJ2-6, with D possibly TRBD1 on 6 matching bases. Germline values: CDR1 KGHDR, CDR2 SFDVKD. V dropped 3 bases and J dropped 3 bases, with 8 bases sitting between them. This CDR3 is 15 amino acids long.

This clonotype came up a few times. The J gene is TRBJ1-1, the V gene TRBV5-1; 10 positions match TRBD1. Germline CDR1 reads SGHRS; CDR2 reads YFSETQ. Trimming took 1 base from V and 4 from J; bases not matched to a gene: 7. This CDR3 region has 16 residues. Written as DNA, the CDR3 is TGCGCCAGCAGCTTGTGGACAGGGGGGGTGGCCACTGAAGCTTTCTTT. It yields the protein CASSLWTGGVATEAFF.

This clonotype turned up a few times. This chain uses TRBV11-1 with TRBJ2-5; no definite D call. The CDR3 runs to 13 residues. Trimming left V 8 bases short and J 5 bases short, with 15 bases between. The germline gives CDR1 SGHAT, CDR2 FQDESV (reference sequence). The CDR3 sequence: CASHRGYGETQYF. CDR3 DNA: TGTGCCAGCCATCGTGGGTATGGTGAGACCCAGTACTTC.

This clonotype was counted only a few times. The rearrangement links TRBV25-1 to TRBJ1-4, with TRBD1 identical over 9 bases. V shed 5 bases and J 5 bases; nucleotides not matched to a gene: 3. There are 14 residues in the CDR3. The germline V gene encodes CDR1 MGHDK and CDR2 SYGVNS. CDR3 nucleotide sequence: TGTGCCAGCAGTATACAGGGGGCGAATGAAAAACTGTTTTTT. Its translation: CASSIQGANEKLFF.